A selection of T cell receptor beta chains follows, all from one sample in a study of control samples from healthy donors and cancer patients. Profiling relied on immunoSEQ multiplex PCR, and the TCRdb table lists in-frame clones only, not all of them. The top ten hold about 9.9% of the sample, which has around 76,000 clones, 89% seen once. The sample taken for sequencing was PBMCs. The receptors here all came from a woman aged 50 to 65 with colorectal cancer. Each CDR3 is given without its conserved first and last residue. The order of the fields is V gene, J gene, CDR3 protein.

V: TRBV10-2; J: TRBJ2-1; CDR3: ATLRQGDYNEQF
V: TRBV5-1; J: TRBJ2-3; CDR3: ASSSANGVRSDTQY
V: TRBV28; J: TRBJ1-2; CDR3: ASRGGSNYGYT
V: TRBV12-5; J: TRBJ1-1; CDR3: ASGPPGGKTEAF
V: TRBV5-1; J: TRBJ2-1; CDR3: ASTSGPSSYNEQF
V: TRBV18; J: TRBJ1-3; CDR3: ASSPETGTPGNTIY
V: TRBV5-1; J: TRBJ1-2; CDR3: ASRSVDGYT
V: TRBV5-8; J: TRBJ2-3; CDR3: ASSFNRGTDTQY
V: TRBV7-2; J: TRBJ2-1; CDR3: ASSLRAGGNNEQF
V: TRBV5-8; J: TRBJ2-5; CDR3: ASKGFFETQY
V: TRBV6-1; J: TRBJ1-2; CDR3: ASSEALRGYT
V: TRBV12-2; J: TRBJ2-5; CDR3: ASRLQTEVQETQY
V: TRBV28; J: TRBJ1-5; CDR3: ASSLSRARQPQH
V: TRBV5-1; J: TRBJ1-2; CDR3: ASSFQGTGNYGYT
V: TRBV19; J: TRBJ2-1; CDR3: ASSIIGNEQF
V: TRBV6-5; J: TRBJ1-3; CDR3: ASRDTGRFGNTIY
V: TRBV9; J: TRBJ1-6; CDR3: ASSVDWGGSSYNSPLH
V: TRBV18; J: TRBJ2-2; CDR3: ASSPQSGQGAAGELF
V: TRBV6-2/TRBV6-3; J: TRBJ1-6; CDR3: ASSPLPGNNSPLH
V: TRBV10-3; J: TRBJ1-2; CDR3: AISADSGYGYT
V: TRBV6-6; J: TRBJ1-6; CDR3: ASSSTGVNSPLH
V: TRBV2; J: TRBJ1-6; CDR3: ASSVQGGVDSPLH
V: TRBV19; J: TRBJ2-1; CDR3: ASSIRPYNEQF
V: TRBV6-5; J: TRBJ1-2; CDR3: ASSQEGQGVRYT
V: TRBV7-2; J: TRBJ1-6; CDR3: ASSLYGPGNNSPLH
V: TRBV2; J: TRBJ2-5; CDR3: ATTIPTRARETQY
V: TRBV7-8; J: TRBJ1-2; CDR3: ASSLVAGDDYGYT
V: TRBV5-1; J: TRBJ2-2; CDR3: ASSFGQGGELF
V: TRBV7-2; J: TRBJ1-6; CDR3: ASSQTGEFMALH
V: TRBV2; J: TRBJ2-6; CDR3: ASSSLRGLGTNVLT
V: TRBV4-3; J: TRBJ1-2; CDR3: ASSKDRPSFYGYT
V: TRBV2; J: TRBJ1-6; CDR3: ASSGQGGGSPLH
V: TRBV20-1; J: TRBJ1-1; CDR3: SASRQGGEAF
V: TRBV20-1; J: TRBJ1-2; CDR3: SASRVGGKDGYGYT
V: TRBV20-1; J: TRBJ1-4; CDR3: SASSTGGDEKLF
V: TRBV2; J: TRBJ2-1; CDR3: AIESRGFYNEQF
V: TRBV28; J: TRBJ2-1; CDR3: ASTAQDRYAYNEQF
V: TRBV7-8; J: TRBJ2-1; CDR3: ASSLALAGPGNEQF
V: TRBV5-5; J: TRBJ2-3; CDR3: ASSLHTNTDTQY
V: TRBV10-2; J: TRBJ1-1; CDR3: ASRPTRTEAF
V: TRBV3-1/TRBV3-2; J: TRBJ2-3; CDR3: ASSQAARWGGTDTQY
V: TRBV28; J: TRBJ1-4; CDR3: ASRGGANEKLF
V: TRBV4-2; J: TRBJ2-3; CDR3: ASSQTSRADTQY
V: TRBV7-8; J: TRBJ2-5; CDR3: ASSLQGTKETQY
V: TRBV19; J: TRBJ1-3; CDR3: ASSIRPGQQVTGGGNTIY
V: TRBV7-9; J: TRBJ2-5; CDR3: ASSLAGASGQETQY
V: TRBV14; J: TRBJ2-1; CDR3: ASSPWSGAPSYNEQF
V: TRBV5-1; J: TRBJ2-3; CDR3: ASRGGVSTSTDTQY
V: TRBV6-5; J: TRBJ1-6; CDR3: ASSYSAGLNSPLH
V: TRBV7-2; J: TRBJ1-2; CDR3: ASSLGDRVSGYGYT
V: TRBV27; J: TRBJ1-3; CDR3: ASGLSGSGNTIY
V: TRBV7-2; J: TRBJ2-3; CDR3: ASSLVTGGGGTQY
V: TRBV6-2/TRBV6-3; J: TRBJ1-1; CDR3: ASSYPQGAEAF
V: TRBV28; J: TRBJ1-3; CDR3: ASSFEYTIY
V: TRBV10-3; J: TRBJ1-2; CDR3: AISESGINYGYT
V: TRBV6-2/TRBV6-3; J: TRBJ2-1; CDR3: ASSYAGGYNEQF
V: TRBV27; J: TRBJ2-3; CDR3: ASSNPTGSTDTQY
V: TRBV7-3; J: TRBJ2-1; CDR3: ASSYGTGSNEQF
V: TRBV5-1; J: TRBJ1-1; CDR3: ASSLAGQYGNTEAF